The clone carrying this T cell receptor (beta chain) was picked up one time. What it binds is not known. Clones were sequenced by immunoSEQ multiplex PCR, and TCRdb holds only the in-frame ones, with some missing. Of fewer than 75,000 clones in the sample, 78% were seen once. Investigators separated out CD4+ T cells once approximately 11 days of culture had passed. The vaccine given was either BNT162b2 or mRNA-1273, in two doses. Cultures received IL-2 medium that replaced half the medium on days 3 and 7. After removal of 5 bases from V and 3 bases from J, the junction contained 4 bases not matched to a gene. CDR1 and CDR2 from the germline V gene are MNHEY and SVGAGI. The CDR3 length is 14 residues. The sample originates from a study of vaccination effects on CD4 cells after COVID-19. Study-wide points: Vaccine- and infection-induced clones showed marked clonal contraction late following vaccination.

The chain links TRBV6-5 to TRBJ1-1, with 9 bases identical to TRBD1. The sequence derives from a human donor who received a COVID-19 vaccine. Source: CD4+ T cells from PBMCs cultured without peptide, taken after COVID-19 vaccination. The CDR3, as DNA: TGTGCCAGCAGTAAACAGGGGGCCCACACTGAAGCTTTCTTT. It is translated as CASSKQGAHTEAFF.